This entry describes one TCR beta chain. The record originates from a study of control samples from healthy donors and cancer patients. Repertoires were generated with immunoSEQ multiplex PCR, while TCRdb's copy carries only in-frame clones and drops some. The table has around 51,000 clones, 80% seen once. This CDR3 region has 15 residues. Trimming took 4 bases from V and 4 from J; bases not matched to a gene: 10. Germline loops: CDR1 SGHRS, CDR2 YFSETQ. The rearrangement links TRBV5-1 to TRBJ1-2; the match to TRBD1 covers 7 bases. This clonotype originated in a man aged 65 to 85 in good health. The sequencing sample was made of blood. CDR3 in amino acids: CASSQDGTVPYGYTF. The CDR3 DNA follows: TGCGCCAGCAGCCAGGATGGGACAGTTCCCTATGGCTACACCTTC.